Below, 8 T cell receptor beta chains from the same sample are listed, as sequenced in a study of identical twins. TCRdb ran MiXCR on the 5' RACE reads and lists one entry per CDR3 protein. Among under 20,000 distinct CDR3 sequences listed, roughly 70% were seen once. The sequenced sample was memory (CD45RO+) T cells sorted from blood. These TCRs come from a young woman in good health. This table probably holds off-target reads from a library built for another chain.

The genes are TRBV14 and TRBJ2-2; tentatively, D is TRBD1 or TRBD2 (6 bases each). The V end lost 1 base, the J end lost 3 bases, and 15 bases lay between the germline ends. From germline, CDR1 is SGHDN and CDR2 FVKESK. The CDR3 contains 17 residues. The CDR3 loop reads CASSQAGATFYTGELFF. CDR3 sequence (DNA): TGTGCCAGCAGCCAAGCGGGGGCTACTTTTTACACCGGGGAGCTGTTTTTT.

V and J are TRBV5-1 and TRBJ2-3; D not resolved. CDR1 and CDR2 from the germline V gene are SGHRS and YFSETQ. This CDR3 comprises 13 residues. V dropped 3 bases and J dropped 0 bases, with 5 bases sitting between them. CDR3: CASSSGSTDTQYF. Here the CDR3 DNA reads TGCGCCAGCAGCTCCGGGAGCACAGATACGCAGTATTTT.

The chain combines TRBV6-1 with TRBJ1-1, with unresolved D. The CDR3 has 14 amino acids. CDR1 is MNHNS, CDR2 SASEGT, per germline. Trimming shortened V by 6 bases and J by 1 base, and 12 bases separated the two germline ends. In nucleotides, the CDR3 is TGTGCCAGCAGCCAACTTAGGGAGAACACTGAAGCTTTCTTT. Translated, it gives CASSQLRENTEAFF.

The CDR3 spells CASSDTGELFF. The DNA for the CDR3 is TGTGCCAGCAGTGACACCGGGGAGCTGTTTTTT. The chain combines TRBV6-2 or TRBV6-3 with TRBJ2-2; D unresolved. The length of the CDR3 is 11 residues. Trimming cost V 5 bases and J 3 bases, with 1 base left between them. The V gene's germline CDR1 is MNHEY and CDR2 SVGEGT.

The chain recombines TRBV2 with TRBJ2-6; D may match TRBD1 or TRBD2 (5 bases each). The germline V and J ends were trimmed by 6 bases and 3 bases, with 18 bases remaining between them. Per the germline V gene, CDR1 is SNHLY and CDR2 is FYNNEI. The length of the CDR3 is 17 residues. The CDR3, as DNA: TGTGCCAGCAGCGCCGGGGCCACCGCGCTTGGGGCCAACGTCCTGACTTTC. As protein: CASSAGATALGANVLTF. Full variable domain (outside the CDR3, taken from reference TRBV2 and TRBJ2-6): EPEVTQTPSHQVTQMGQEVILRCVPISNHLYFYWYRQILGQKVEFLVSFYNNEISEKSEIFDDQFSVERPDGSNFTLKIRSTKLEDSAMYFCASSAGATALGANVLTFGAGSRLTVL.

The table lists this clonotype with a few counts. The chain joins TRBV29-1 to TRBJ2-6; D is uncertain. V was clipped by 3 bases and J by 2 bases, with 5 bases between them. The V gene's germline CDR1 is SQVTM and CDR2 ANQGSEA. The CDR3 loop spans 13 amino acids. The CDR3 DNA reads TGCAGCGTTGAGGCTACTGGGGCCAACGTCCTGACTTTC. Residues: CSVEATGANVLTF.

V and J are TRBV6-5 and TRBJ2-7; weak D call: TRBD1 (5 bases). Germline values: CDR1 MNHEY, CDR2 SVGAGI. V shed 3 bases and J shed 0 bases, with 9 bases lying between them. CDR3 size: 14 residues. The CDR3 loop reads CASSYQDTSYEQYF. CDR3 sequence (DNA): TGTGCCAGCAGTTATCAGGACACCTCCTACGAGCAGTACTTC.

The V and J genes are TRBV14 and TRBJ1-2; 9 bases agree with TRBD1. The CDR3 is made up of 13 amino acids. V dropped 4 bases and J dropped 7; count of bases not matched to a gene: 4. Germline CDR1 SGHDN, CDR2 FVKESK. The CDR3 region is CASSLQGAFGYTF. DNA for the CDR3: TGTGCCAGCAGCCTACAGGGGGCGTTTGGCTACACCTTC. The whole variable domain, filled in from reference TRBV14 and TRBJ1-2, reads EAGVTQFPSHSVIEKGQTVTLRCDPISGHDNLYWYRRVMGKEIKFLLHFVKESKQDESGMPNNRFLAERTGGTYSTLKVQPAELEDSGVYFCASSLQGAFGYTFGSGTRLTVV.